This T cell receptor (beta chain) was observed in a study of T cells expressing NK-cell markers. General study results and limits: In roughly six donors, dominant NKG2C+ clonotypes were roughly 1.0-8% of CD8+ T cells.

For this clonotype: What it binds is unknown.

No DNA is given; TCRdb re-called the 5' RACE reads and lists each CDR3 protein once. The sample's table shows about 440,000 distinct CDR3 sequences. The CDR3 sequence is 17 residues long. CDR1 is SGDLS, CDR2 YYNGEE, per germline. Sequences were obtained from blood T cells: a sorted CD56 or NKG2C T cell subset, CD4+ or CD8+ T cells, or bulk PBMC T cells (not recorded which). V is TRBV9 and J is TRBJ1-1; checking the TCRdb D call of TRBD1 is not possible without DNA. This clonotype originated in a woman aged 18 to 75 in good health. CDR3 loop: CASSTFGQTAGNTEAFF.